Listed below are T cell receptor beta chains from one sample, sequenced in a study of shared T cell receptors in the human thymus. TCRdb's copy holds only in-frame clones and misses some; the assay was immunoSEQ multiplex PCR. The data show approximately 730,000 clones, 80% to 90% seen once. The data also belong to a second study, concerning human thymus T cells.

Sequencing used thymocytes. The receptor set was obtained from a girl under three years old with a congenital heart defect. CDR3s leave out the opening cysteine and the closing phenylalanine or tryptophan. Size values are once, few and many counts, or a class for expanded clones, and some rows have none.

length	V	J	size	CDR3
10	TRBV14	TRBJ1-1	.	ASSHTGARAF
10	TRBV6-6	TRBJ2-5	.	ASGKGVETQY
14	TRBV7-9	TRBJ2-7	.	ASSQSTGGENYEQY
12	TRBV28	TRBJ2-7	few	ASMRARISYEQY
14	TRBV7-6	TRBJ1-2	.	ASSPKPGQGRYGYT
16	TRBV9	TRBJ1-1	.	ASSATPSQAHGGTEAF
12	TRBV27	TRBJ1-1	.	ASSPGQGNTEAF
14	TRBV6-5	TRBJ2-2	.	ASSWGQGKNTGELF
12	TRBV7-9	TRBJ1-2	.	ASSPATGFYGYT
13	TRBV14	TRBJ2-5	.	ASSRDRGTQETQY
11	TRBV28	TRBJ2-7	.	ASSTGGTYEQY
14	TRBV7-2	TRBJ1-2	.	ASSPGQGARNYGYT
12	TRBV19	TRBJ1-5	.	ASSFQGGSQPQH
13	TRBV25-1	TRBJ1-2	.	ASSEYRTGLGGYT
15	TRBV5-6	TRBJ1-6	once	ASSLRRQPLYNSPLH
15	TRBV6-1	TRBJ1-5	few	ASSDHRGRGSNQPQH
14	TRBV5-4	TRBJ1-2	.	ASSFHRGLANYGYT
13	TRBV27	TRBJ2-7	once	ASGSRQGSIGEQY
11	TRBV27	TRBJ2-4	.	ASSQGDKNIQY
16	TRBV7-8	TRBJ2-3	once	ASSLAMGAGGPGDTQY
12	TRBV5-1	TRBJ1-1	.	ASSWRFTDTEAF
13	TRBV11-2	TRBJ1-4	few	ASSLEGDNNEKLF
12	TRBV5-6	TRBJ2-7	.	ASSKRQGAYEQY
12	TRBV6-5	TRBJ1-2	once	ASSRRGSSYGYT
12	TRBV5-1	TRBJ1-2	few	ASRPSTGDYGYT
11	TRBV28	TRBJ1-2	.	ASRDRQGSGYT
14	TRBV29-1	TRBJ1-1	.	SVEVTGPDLKTEAF
14	TRBV5-5	TRBJ2-7	few	ASSRIPQGDYYEQY
12	TRBV5-6	TRBJ1-2	.	ASSFTETNYGYT
12	TRBV27	TRBJ2-7	.	ASSLGQGGYEQY
15	TRBV5-8	TRBJ1-5	.	ASSLRGQGSINQPQH
14	TRBV4-3	TRBJ2-5	.	ASSQVGSGTQETQY
12	TRBV6-5	.	.	ASSPGQGRYEQY
13	TRBV2	TRBJ2-7	.	ASSAHRTETYEQY
13	TRBV9	TRBJ1-2	once	ASSVPTGKEDGYT